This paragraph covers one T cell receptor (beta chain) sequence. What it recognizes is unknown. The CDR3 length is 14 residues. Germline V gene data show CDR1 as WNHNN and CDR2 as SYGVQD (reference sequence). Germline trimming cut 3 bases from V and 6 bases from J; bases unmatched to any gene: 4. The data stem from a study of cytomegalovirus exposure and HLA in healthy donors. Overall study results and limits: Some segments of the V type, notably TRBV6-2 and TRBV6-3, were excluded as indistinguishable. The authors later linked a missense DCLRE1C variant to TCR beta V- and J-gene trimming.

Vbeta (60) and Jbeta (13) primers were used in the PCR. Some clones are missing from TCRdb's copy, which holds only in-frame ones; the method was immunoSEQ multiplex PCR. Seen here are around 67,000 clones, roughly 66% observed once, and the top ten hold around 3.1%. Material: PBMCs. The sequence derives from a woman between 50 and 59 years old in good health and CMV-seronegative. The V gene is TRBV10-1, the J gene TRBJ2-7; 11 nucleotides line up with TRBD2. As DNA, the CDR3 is TGCGCCAGCAGTGAAACTAGCGGGAGCCCCGAGCAGTACTTC. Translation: CASSETSGSPEQYF.